This T cell receptor beta chain was sequenced during a study of control samples from healthy donors and cancer patients. Assay: immunoSEQ multiplex PCR; the TCRdb copy retains only in-frame clones and omits some. Here the sample spans 150,000 to 200,000 clones, about 94% being singletons. This CDR3 has 16 residues. Trimming cost V 1 base and J 0 bases, with 10 bases left between them. Germline V gives CDR1 MGHRA, CDR2 YSYEKL. This sequence joins TRBV4-1 and TRBJ1-5, with no clear D. Sequenced: blood. This receptor was obtained from a woman in her thirties or forties in good health. Here the CDR3 DNA reads TGCGCCAGCAGCCAAGTAGCGGAGTATAGCAATCAGCCCCAGCATTTT. Its translation is CASSQVAEYSNQPQHF.